This is a list of T cell receptor beta chains from one sample in a study of Ad26.COV2.S vaccination and SARS-CoV-2 variants. Repertoires were generated with immunoSEQ multiplex PCR, while TCRdb's copy carries only in-frame clones and drops some. This table has under 600,000 clones, 80% to 90% appearing once. The input for sequencing was peripheral blood, taken in a trial of Ad26.COV2.S vaccine versus placebo. These TCRs come from a person aged 18 to 65 who received the Ad26.COV2.S COVID-19 vaccine or a placebo. CDR3s include the opening cysteine and the closing phenylalanine or tryptophan. D genes are given only for firm matches. Size tells how often a clone was seen (once, few, many) or the class of an expanded clone, and some rows leave it out.

CDR3aa,CDR3nt,v_gene,abundance,d_gene,j_gene
CASSQEGRGGTDTQYF,TGCGCCAGCAGCCAAGAAGGGAGAGGGGGCACAGATACGCAGTATTTT,TRBV4-3,.,.,TRBJ2-3
CASSRLQGGLIEAFF,TGTGCCAGCAGTCGGTTACAGGGAGGATTAATAGAAGCTTTCTTT,TRBV6-2/TRBV6-3,.,.,TRBJ1-1
CASSVTGLGSYEQYF,TGTGCCAGCAGTGTAACCGGCTTGGGCTCCTACGAGCAGTACTTC,TRBV2,.,.,TRBJ2-7
CATLSRRLSYEQYF,TGTGCCACTCTCAGCAGGCGGCTCTCCTACGAGCAGTACTTC,TRBV6-5,.,.,TRBJ2-7
CASSRSAAEAFF,TGTGCCAGCAGCAGGTCGGCGGCTGAAGCTTTCTTT,TRBV5-4,.,.,TRBJ1-1
CASSPDRGTDTQYF,TGTGCCAGCTCACCGGACAGGGGGACAGATACGCAGTATTTT,TRBV18,.,TRBD1,TRBJ2-3
CASSFGGGTDTQYF,TGTGCCAGCAGCTTTGGGGGGGGCACAGATACGCAGTATTTT,TRBV7-9,.,TRBD2,TRBJ2-3
CASSASGFAGGELFF,TGTGCCAGCAGCGCCTCGGGGTTCGCGGGCGGGGAGCTGTTTTTT,TRBV7-3,.,.,TRBJ2-2
CASTQAGGPQNEQFF,TGCGCCAGCACTCAGGCGGGAGGGCCCCAGAATGAGCAGTTCTTC,TRBV10-2,.,TRBD2,TRBJ2-1
CAWSRGPTQTQYF,TGTGCCTGGAGCCGGGGCCCAACACAGACCCAGTACTTC,TRBV30,.,.,TRBJ2-5
CASSYGTGGYYEQYF,TGTGCCAGCAGTTACGGGACAGGGGGTTACTACGAGCAGTACTTC,TRBV6-5,.,TRBD1,TRBJ2-7
CASSPVNEQFF,TGTGCCAGCAGCCCCGTAAATGAGCAGTTCTTC,TRBV7-9,.,.,TRBJ2-1
CASSVDGGGFSPLHF,TGTGCCAGCAGCGTAGACGGGGGCGGATTTTCACCCCTCCACTTT,TRBV9,.,.,TRBJ1-6
CASSSIPGTPTDTQYF,TGTGCCAGCAGTTCGATCCCAGGGACCCCCACAGATACGCAGTATTTT,TRBV28,.,.,TRBJ2-3
CASSPPAGLAGHEQYF,TGTGCCAGCTCACCACCAGCGGGACTAGCGGGCCACGAGCAGTACTTC,TRBV18,.,TRBD2,TRBJ2-7
CASSLFGLAPEQYF,TGTGCCAGCAGTTTATTTGGACTAGCCCCTGAGCAGTACTTC,TRBV28,.,TRBD2,TRBJ2-7
CASSPGPGGNYEQYF,TGTGCCAGCTCACCAGGTCCAGGGGGGAACTACGAGCAGTACTTC,TRBV18,.,.,TRBJ2-7
CASSVVLVGYTF,TGTGCCAGCAGTGTCGTGCTCGTCGGCTACACCTTC,TRBV2,few,.,TRBJ1-2
CASSEQAGDTQYF,TGTGCCAGCAGTGAACAGGCTGGGGATACGCAGTATTTT,TRBV2,.,.,TRBJ2-3
CAWTIPGQKYEQYF,TGTGCCTGGACCATTCCGGGACAGAAATACGAGCAGTACTTC,TRBV30,.,TRBD1,TRBJ2-7
CASSRNSGPYNEQFF,TGTGCCAGCAGCCGAAACAGCGGTCCCTACAATGAGCAGTTCTTC,TRBV11-3,.,.,TRBJ2-1
CASSSTAQGAGGNTIYF,TGCGCCAGCAGCTCCACAGCACAGGGGGCCGGTGGAAACACCATATATTTT,TRBV5-1,.,TRBD1,TRBJ1-3
CASSLSGTGWDGYTF,TGTGCCAGCAGCTTATCCGGGACAGGATGGGATGGCTACACCTTC,TRBV7-2,.,TRBD1,TRBJ1-2
CASSLGLAGVTGELFF,TGTGCCAGCAGCTTGGGACTAGCGGGAGTTACCGGGGAGCTGTTTTTT,TRBV5-4,.,TRBD2,TRBJ2-2
CASSPNPHGGARNEQFF,TGTGCCAGCAGCCCGAACCCACACGGGGGCGCCCGGAATGAGCAGTTCTTC,TRBV7-2,.,.,TRBJ2-1
CASSYRGPSNEKLFF,TGTGCCAGCAGTTACAGGGGGCCCTCTAATGAAAAACTGTTTTTT,TRBV27,.,TRBD1,TRBJ1-4
CASSPSGYEQYF,TGTGCCAGCAGCCCTTCAGGCTACGAGCAGTACTTC,TRBV27,.,.,TRBJ2-7
CASGDTSTYEQYF,TGTGCCAGCGGCGACACCTCTACCTACGAGCAGTACTTC,TRBV6-1,.,.,TRBJ2-7
CASSLLRDPGNTEAFF,TGTGCCAGCTCCCTACTACGGGACCCCGGGAACACTGAAGCTTTCTTT,TRBV18,.,.,TRBJ1-1
CASQTGGPNQPQHF,TGTGCCTCCCAGACAGGTGGTCCCAATCAGCCCCAGCATTTT,TRBV19,.,.,TRBJ1-5
CASSLRGLAMNNEQFF,TGTGCCAGCAGCTTAAGGGGACTAGCGATGAACAATGAGCAGTTCTTC,TRBV7-3,.,TRBD2,TRBJ2-1
CASSLERVQETQYF,TGTGCCAGCAGCTTAGAAAGGGTGCAAGAGACCCAGTACTTC,TRBV7-2,.,.,TRBJ2-5
CASSPPTSGRINEQFF,TGTGCCAGCAGCCCCCCGACTAGCGGGAGGATCAATGAGCAGTTCTTC,TRBV3-1/TRBV3-2,.,TRBD2,TRBJ2-1
CASNPFGRNIQYF,TGTGCCAGCAACCCTTTTGGGAGAAACATTCAGTACTTC,TRBV28,.,.,TRBJ2-4
CASPPIRGKGKTQYF,TGTGCCAGCCCTCCCATTAGGGGGAAGGGGAAGACCCAGTACTTC,TRBV7-9,.,.,TRBJ2-5
CASTPLAGGNYEQYF,TGCGCCAGCACCCCCCTAGCGGGAGGCAATTACGAGCAGTACTTC,TRBV5-1,.,TRBD2,TRBJ2-7
CASRPITVIAGGLWVETQYF,TGTGCCAGCAGACCTATCACGGTGATAGCGGGAGGGCTATGGGTAGAGACCCAGTACTTC,TRBV28,.,TRBD2,TRBJ2-5
CASNIAGGSEKLFF,TGTGCCAGCAACATCGCAGGTGGTAGTGAAAAACTGTTTTTT,TRBV28,.,.,TRBJ1-4
CSVVEIMNTEAFF,TGCAGCGTTGTCGAGATCATGAACACTGAAGCTTTCTTT,TRBV29-1,.,.,TRBJ1-1
CASSLGVQGSYEQYF,TGCGCCAGCAGCCTCGGTGTACAGGGCTCCTACGAGCAGTACTTC,TRBV4-1,.,.,TRBJ2-7
CATSDLAQGSGTGELFF,TGTGCCACCAGTGATTTGGCACAGGGGTCGGGCACCGGGGAGCTGTTTTTT,TRBV24-1,.,TRBD1,TRBJ2-2
CASSGPNQPQHF,TGTGCCAGTAGTGGCCCTAATCAGCCCCAGCATTTT,TRBV19,.,.,TRBJ1-5
CASSLRLANNEQFF,TGTGCCAGCAGTTTACGGCTAGCTAACAATGAGCAGTTCTTC,TRBV27,.,.,TRBJ2-1